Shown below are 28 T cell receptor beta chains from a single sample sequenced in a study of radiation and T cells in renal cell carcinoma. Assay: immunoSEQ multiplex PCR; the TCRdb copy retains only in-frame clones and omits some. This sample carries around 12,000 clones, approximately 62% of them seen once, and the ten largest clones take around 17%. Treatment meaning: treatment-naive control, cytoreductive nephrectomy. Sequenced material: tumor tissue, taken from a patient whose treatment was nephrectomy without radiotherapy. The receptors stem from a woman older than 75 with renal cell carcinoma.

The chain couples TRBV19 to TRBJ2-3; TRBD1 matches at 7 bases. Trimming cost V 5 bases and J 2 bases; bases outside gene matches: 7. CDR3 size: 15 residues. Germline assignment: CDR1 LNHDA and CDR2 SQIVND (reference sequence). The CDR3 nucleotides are TGTGCCAGTAGTCCTGGACAGGCAACCACAGATACGCAGTATTTT. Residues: CASSPGQATTDTQYF.

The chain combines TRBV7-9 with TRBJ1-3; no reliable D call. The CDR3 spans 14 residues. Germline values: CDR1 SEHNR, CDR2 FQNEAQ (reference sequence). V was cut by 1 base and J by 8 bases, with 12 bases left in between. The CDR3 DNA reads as TGTGCCAGCAGCTTAGTAGCCGTTTTAGACACCATATATTTT. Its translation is CASSLVAVLDTIYF.

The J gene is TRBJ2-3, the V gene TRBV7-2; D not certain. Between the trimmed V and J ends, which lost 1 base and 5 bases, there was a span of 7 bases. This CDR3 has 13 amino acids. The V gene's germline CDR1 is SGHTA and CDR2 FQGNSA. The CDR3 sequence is CASSLVGIDTQYF. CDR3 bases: TGTGCCAGCAGCTTAGTCGGAATAGATACGCAGTATTTT. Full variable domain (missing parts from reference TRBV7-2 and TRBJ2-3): GAGVSQSPSNKVTEKGKDVELRCDPISGHTALYWYRQSLGQGLEFLIYFQGNSAPDKSGLPSDRFSAERTGGSVSTLTIQRTQQEDSAVYLCASSLVGIDTQYFGPGTRLTVL.

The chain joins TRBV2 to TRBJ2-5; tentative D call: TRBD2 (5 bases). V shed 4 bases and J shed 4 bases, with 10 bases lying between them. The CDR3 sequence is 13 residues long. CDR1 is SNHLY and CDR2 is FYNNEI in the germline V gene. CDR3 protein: CASSVDSLETQYF. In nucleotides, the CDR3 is TGTGCCAGCAGTGTGGACTCCCTAGAGACCCAGTACTTC.

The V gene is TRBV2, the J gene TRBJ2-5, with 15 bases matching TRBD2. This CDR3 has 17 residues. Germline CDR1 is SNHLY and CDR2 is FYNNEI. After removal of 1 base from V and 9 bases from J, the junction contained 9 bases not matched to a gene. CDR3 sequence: CASSEVGLAGGSWAQYF. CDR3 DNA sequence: TGTGCCAGCAGTGAAGTTGGACTAGCGGGGGGGAGTTGGGCCCAGTACTTC.

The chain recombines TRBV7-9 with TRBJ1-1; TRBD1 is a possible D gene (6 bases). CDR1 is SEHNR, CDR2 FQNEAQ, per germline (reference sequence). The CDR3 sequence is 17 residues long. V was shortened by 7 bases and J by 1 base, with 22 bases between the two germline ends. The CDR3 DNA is TGTGCCAGCACCCCCCGGGACATAGGATGGGAGAACACTGAAGCTTTCTTT. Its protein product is CASTPRDIGWENTEAFF.

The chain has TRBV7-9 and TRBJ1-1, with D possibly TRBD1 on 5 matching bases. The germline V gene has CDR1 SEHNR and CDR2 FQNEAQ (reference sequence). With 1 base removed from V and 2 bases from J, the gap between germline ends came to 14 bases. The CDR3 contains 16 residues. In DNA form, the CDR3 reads TGTGCCAGCAGCTTAGGGCAGGGTGGGACCAACACTGAAGCTTTCTTT. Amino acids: CASSLGQGGTNTEAFF.

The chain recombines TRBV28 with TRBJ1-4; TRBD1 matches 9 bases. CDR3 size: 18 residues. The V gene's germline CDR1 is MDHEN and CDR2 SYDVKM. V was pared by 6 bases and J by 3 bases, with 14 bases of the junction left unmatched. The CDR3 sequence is CASRPTGTGLGANEKLFF. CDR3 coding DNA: TGTGCCAGCAGACCCACCGGGACAGGGCTTGGCGCTAATGAAAAACTGTTTTTT.

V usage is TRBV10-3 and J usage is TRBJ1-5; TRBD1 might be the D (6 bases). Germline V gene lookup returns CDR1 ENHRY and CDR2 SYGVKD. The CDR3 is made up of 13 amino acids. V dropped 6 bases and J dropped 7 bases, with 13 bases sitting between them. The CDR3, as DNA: TGTGCCATCAGCTCCAGGGGAGGACAGCCCCAGCATTTT. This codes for CAISSRGGQPQHF.

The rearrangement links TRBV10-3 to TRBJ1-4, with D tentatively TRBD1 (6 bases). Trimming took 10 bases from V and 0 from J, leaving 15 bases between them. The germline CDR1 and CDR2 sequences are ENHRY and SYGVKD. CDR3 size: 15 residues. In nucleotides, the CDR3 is TGTGCCACCCGGACAGTAAATGCAACTAATGAAAAACTGTTTTTT. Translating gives CATRTVNATNEKLFF.

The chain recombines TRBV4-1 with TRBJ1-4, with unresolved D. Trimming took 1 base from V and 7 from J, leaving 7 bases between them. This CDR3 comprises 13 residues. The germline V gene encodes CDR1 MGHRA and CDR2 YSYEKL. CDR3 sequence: CASSQGLGEKLFF. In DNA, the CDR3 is TGCGCCAGCAGCCAAGGCCTGGGTGAAAAACTGTTTTTT.

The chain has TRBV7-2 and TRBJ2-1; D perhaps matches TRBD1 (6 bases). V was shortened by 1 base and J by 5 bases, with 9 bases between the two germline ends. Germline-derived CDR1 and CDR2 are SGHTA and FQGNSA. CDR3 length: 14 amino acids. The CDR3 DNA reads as TGTGCCAGCAGCTTAGGGACAGTTAACAATGAGCAGTTCTTC. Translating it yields CASSLGTVNNEQFF.

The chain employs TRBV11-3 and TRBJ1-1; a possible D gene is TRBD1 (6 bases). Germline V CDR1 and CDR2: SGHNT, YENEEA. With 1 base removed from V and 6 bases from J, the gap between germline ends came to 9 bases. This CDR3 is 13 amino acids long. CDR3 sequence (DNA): TGTGCCAGCAGCTTAGGGCAGGGGTCTGAAGCTTTCTTT. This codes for CASSLGQGSEAFF.

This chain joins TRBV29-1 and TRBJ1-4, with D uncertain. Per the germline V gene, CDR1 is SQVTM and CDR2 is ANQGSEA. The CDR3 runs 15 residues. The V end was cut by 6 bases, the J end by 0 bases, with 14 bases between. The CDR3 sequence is CSVNDGGATNEKLFF. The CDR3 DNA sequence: TGCAGCGTGAATGACGGTGGGGCAACTAATGAAAAACTGTTTTTT.

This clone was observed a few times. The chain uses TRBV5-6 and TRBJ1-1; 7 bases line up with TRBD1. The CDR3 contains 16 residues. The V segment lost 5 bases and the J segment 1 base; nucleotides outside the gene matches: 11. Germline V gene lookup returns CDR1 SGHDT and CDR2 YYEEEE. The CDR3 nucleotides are TGTGCCAGCAGTCTCATAGGGGACAGACCGAACACTGAAGCTTTCTTT. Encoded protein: CASSLIGDRPNTEAFF.

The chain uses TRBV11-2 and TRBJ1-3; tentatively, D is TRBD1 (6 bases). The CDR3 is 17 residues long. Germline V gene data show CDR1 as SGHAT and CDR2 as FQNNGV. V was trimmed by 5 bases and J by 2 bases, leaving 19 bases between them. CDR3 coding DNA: TGTGCCAGCAGCCCGAGCCGGGGGCTGCTGGCTGGAAACACCATATATTTT. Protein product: CASSPSRGLLAGNTIYF.

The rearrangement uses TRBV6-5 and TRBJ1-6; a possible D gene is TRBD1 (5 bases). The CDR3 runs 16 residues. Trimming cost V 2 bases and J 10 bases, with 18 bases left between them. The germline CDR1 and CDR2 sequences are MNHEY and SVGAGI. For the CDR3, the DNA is TGTGCCAGCAGTTACCGCGACGGGACTGGAAGCTCACCCCTCCACTTT. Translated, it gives CASSYRDGTGSSPLHF.

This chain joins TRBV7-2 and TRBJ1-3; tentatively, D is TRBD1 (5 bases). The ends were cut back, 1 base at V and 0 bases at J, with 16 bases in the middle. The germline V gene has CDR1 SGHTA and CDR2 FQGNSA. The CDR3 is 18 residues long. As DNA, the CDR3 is TGTGCCAGCAGCTTAGTGGGGGGGAAGGGGTACTCTGGAAACACCATATATTTT. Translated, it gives CASSLVGGKGYSGNTIYF.

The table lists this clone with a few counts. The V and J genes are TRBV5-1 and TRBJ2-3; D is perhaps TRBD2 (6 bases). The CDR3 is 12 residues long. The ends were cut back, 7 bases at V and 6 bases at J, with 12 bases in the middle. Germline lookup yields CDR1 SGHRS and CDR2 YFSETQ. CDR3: CASALGRDTQYF. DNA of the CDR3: TGCGCCAGCGCTCTGGGGAGGGATACGCAGTATTTT.

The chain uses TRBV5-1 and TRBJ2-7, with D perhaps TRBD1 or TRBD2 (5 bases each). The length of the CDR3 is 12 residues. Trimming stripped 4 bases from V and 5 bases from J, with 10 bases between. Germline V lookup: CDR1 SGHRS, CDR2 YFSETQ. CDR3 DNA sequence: TGCGCCAGCAGCCCCATGGGGGACGAGCAGTACTTC. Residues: CASSPMGDEQYF.

CDR3 in amino acids: CASSEAVGSYNEQFF. The CDR3, as DNA: TGTGCCAGCAGTGAAGCGGTGGGTTCCTACAATGAGCAGTTCTTC. V gene TRBV2 combines with J gene TRBJ2-1; no firm D call. Trimming shortened V by 0 bases and J by 1 base, and 7 bases separated the two germline ends. This CDR3 is built from 15 residues. Germline CDR1 and CDR2: SNHLY and FYNNEI.

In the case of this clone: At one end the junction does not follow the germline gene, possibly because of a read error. CDR3 sequence reads: CSAETGFYEQYF. Here the CDR3 DNA reads TGCAGCGCTGAAACAGGGTTTTACGAGCAGTACTTC. The V call is TRBV29-1, the J call TRBJ2-7; tentatively, D is TRBD1 (6 bases). The CDR3 is made up of 12 amino acids. Germline V gene lookup returns CDR1 SQVTM and CDR2 ANQGSEA.

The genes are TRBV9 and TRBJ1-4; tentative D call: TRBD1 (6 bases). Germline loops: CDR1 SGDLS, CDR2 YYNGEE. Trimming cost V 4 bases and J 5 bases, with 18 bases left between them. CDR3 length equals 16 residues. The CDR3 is CASSLEGDYSNEKLFF. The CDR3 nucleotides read TGTGCCAGCAGCCTCGAGGGGGACTACTCCAATGAAAAACTGTTTTTT. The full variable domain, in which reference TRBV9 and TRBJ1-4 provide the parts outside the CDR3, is DSGVTQTPKHLITATGQRVTLRCSPRSGDLSVYWYQQSLDQGLQFLIQYYNGEERAKGNILERFSAQQFPDLHSELNLSSLELGDSALYFCASSLEGDYSNEKLFFGSGTQLSVL.

The CDR3 DNA follows: TGTGCCAGCAGCGGCCCTCTGACAGTGCTCTCTGGAAACACCATATATTTT. It is translated as CASSGPLTVLSGNTIYF. This chain links TRBV7-2 with TRBJ1-3; a weak D match, TRBD1 (5 bases). This CDR3 spans 17 amino acids. V was trimmed by 5 bases and J by 0 bases, leaving 17 bases between them. Germline V lookup: CDR1 SGHTA, CDR2 FQGNSA.

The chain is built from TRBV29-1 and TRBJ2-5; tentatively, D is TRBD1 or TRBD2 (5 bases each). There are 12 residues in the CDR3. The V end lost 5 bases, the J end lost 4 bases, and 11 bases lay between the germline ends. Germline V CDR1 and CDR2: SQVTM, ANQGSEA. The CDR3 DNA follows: TGCAGCGTTCGCAGGGACGGAGAGACCCAGTACTTC. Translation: CSVRRDGETQYF. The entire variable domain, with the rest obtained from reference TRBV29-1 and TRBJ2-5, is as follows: SAVISQKPSRDICQRGTSLTIQCQVDSQVTMMFWYRQQPGQSLTLIATANQGSEATYESGFVIDKFPISRPNLTFSTLTVSNMSPEDSSIYLCSVRRDGETQYFGPGTRLLVL.

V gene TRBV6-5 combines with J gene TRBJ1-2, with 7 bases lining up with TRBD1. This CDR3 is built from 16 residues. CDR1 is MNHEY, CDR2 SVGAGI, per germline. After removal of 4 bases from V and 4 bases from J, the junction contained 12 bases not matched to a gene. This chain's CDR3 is CASSFSRTGTRYGYTF. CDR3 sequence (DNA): TGTGCCAGCAGTTTCTCCCGGACAGGAACCCGCTATGGCTACACCTTC.

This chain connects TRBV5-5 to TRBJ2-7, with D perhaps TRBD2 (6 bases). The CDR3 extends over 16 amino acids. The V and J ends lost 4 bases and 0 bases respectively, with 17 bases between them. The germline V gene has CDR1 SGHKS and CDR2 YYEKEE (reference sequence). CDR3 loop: CASSGRTVLSSYEQYV. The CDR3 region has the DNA TGTGCCAGCAGCGGGAGGACTGTTCTTTCCTCCTACGAGCAGTACGTC.

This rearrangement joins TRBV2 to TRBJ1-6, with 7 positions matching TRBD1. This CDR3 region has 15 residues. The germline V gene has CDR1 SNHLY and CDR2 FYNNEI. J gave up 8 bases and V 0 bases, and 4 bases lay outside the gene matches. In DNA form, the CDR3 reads TGTGCCAGCAGTGAAGCCAGGGGGAAGGATTCACCCCTCCACTTT. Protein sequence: CASSEARGKDSPLHF.